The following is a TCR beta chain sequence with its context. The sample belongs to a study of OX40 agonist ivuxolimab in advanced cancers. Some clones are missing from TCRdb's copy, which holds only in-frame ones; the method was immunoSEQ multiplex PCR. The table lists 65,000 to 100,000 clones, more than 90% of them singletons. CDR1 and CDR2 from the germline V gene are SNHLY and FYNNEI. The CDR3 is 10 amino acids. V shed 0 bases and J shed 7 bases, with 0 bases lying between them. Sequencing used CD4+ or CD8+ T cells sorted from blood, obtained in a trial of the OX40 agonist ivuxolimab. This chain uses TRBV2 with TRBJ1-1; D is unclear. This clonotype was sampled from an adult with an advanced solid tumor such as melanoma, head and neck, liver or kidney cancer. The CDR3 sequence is CASSEAEAFF. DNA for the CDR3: TGTGCCAGCAGTGAAGCTGAAGCTTTCTTT.